The rows below give T cell receptor beta chains drawn from one sample of a study of a mutant IDH1 vaccine in newly diagnosed glioma. Some clones are missing from TCRdb's copy, which holds only in-frame ones; the method was immunoSEQ multiplex PCR. Of fewer than 45,000 clones in the sample, 75% to 95% were seen once. Which antigens these TCRs recognize remains unknown. Sequenced here: PBMCs, sampled from a glioma patient whose treatment included an IDH1 peptide vaccine. All receptors derive from a man between 45 and 60 years old with glioma. Both conserved end residues are part of each CDR3. A D gene is named only where the DNA matches it firmly. Only part of the rows carry a size: once, few, many, or a class if the clone is expanded.

D gene,J gene,V gene,clone size,CDR3 DNA,CDR3 protein
TRBD1,TRBJ2-7,TRBV2,.,TGTGCCAGCAGCGCAACAGGGGCCGAAGCCTACGAGCAGTACTTC,CASSATGAEAYEQYF
TRBD1,TRBJ2-5,TRBV5-6,.,TGTGCCAGCAGCCCTCCGACAGGGTTAGAGGAGACCCAGTACTTC,CASSPPTGLEETQYF
.,TRBJ1-3,TRBV7-9,once,TGTGCCAGCAGCTGGCCCGTGGTAACTGGAAACACCATATATTTT,CASSWPVVTGNTIYF
.,TRBJ2-2,TRBV5-1,.,TGCGCCAGCACTTGGGTCGGGAGCCGGGAGCTGTTTTTT,CASTWVGSRELFF
.,TRBJ2-2,TRBV19,.,TGTGCCAGTAGTCCTCCCGGGGAAGCCGGCTACGGGGAGCTGTTTTTT,CASSPPGEAGYGELFF
.,TRBJ2-1,TRBV10-3,once,TGTGCCATCAGTGAGAGAGGACAGGAGCAGTTCTTC,CAISERGQEQFF
.,TRBJ1-2,TRBV30,few,TGTGCCTGGAGTTTTAGACAGGCACCTAACTATGGCTACACCTTC,CAWSFRQAPNYGYTF
.,TRBJ2-5,TRBV5-6,.,TGTGCCAGCAGCTCTGTGTGGCAAGAGACCCAGTACTTC,CASSSVWQETQYF
.,TRBJ1-5,TRBV18,.,TGTGCCAGCTCACAAGGGTCGGACAGCAATCAGCCCCAGCATTTT,CASSQGSDSNQPQHF
.,TRBJ1-5,TRBV6-1,once,TGTGCCAGCATCTGGGACATTAGCAATCAGCCCCAGCATTTT,CASIWDISNQPQHF
TRBD2,TRBJ2-2,TRBV2,.,TGTGCCAGCAGTGAAATGACTAGCGGCACCGGGGAGCTGTTTTTT,CASSEMTSGTGELFF